The 23 T cell receptor beta chains listed next were all sequenced from one sample in a study of Ad26.COV2.S vaccination and SARS-CoV-2 variants. Sequencing used immunoSEQ multiplex PCR; TCRdb keeps in-frame clones, though not all of them. The sample contains about 420,000 clones, approximately 87% of which appear only once. This sample's treatment: over 15 received Ad26.COV2.S at low or high dose, single or two shots; 5 received placebo; per-sample allocation not given. Following the first vaccine or placebo injection, samples were taken on day 63. The sample was peripheral blood, taken in a trial of Ad26.COV2.S vaccine versus placebo. These receptors were collected from a person aged 18-65 years who received the Ad26.COV2.S COVID-19 vaccine or a placebo.

The V call is TRBV6-2 or TRBV6-3, the J call TRBJ2-1, with TRBD2 identical over 8 bases. The CDR3 has 16 amino acids. The germline V gene has CDR1 MNHEY and CDR2 SVGEGT. With 5 bases clipped from V and 8 bases from J, the junction kept 14 bases outside the gene matches. The CDR3 DNA reads as TGTGCCAGCAGTCCGCTTTTTCGGGGGGGCCTCGATGAGCAGTTCTTC. Residues: CASSPLFRGGLDEQFF.

CDR3 in DNA: TGTGCCAGCAGTGGTAGGTTCCGGGACAGGGGAACCTACGAGCAGTACTTC. This sequence encodes CASSGRFRDRGTYEQYF. The chain has TRBV6-1 and TRBJ2-7; the match to TRBD1 covers 10 bases. Trimming removed 4 bases from V and 2 bases from J; junction bases left unmatched: 11. CDR1 MNHNS and CDR2 SASEGT come from the germline V gene. CDR3 length: 17 residues.

This chain links TRBV27 with TRBJ1-1; unclear D gene. The CDR3 totals 12 residues. Per germline, CDR1 MNHEY and CDR2 SMNVEV (reference sequence). Deletions cut 5 bases from V and 0 bases from J, with 4 bases between. CDR3: CASSMLNTEAFF. Written as DNA, the CDR3 is TGTGCCAGCAGTATGCTGAACACTGAAGCTTTCTTT.

The chain has TRBV5-1 and TRBJ2-2; 7 nucleotides align to TRBD1. The length of the CDR3 is 15 residues. The germline V gene encodes CDR1 SGHRS and CDR2 YFSETQ. The V gene end was trimmed by 4 bases and the J gene end by 3 bases; junction bases not matched to a gene: 6. CDR3 region: CASSPLTGYTGELFF. CDR3 bases: TGCGCCAGCAGCCCCCTGACAGGGTACACCGGGGAGCTGTTTTTT.

This chain links TRBV11-2 with TRBJ2-7; 9 bases are shared with TRBD2. The CDR3 spans 15 residues. Looked up from germline, CDR1 is SGHAT and CDR2 is FQNNGV. V shed 5 bases, J shed 0 bases, and the junction held 5 bases outside the gene matches. The CDR3 DNA sequence: TGTGCCAGCAGCCCTAATAGCGGGGGCTCCTACGAGCAGTACTTC. As protein: CASSPNSGGSYEQYF.

This chain links TRBV29-1 with TRBJ2-7; D gene unclear. V was clipped by 3 bases and J by 4 bases, with 7 bases between them. CDR3 length: 11 amino acids. Germline assignment: CDR1 SQVTM and CDR2 ANQGSEA. In nucleotides, the CDR3 is TGCAGCGTTGAGAAGAGTTACGAGCAGTACTTC. As protein: CSVEKSYEQYF.

This clone was counted only a few times. This CDR3 is also generated by other DNA sequences in the sample. V usage is TRBV7-9 and J usage is TRBJ1-3, with D unclear. V shed 3 bases and J shed 1 base, with 4 bases lying between them. Germline values: CDR1 SEHNR, CDR2 FQNEAQ (reference sequence). The length of the CDR3 is 13 residues. CDR3 nucleotides: TGTGCCAGCAGCTTTACGTCTGGAAACACCATATATTTT. The encoded protein is CASSFTSGNTIYF.

The V call is TRBV5-1, the J call TRBJ1-1; D is unresolved. Germline V gene data show CDR1 as SGHRS and CDR2 as YFSETQ. The length of the CDR3 is 13 residues. Between the trimmed V and J ends, which lost 4 bases and 1 base, there was a span of 8 bases. For the CDR3, the DNA is TGCGCCAGCAGCCTCCAAGAGAACACTGAAGCTTTCTTT. It encodes CASSLQENTEAFF. Using reference TRBV5-1 and TRBJ1-1 for the parts outside the CDR3, the full variable domain is KAGVTQTPRYLIKTRGQQVTLSCSPISGHRSVSWYQQTPGQGLQFLFEYFSETQRNKGNFPGRFSGRQFSNSRSEMNVSTLELGDSALYLCASSLQENTEAFFGQGTRLTVV.

This CDR3 is CASSLTSGAQETQYF. The CDR3, as DNA: TGTGCCAGCAGTTTGACTAGCGGGGCCCAAGAGACCCAGTACTTC. The chain is built from TRBV28 and TRBJ2-5; TRBD2 aligns across 11 bases. Germline CDR1 reads MDHEN; CDR2 reads SYDVKM. The CDR3 runs to 15 residues. Trimming took 3 bases from V and 1 from J; bases not matched to a gene: 1. The variable domain in full, with the rest retrieved from reference TRBV28 and TRBJ2-5, is DVKVTQSSRYLVKRTGEKVFLECVQDMDHENMFWYRQDPGLGLRLIYFSYDVKMKEKGDIPEGYSVSREKKERFSLILESASTNQTSMYLCASSLTSGAQETQYFGPGTRLLVL.

The CDR3 loop reads CAWSEQHSNQPQHF. The CDR3 DNA is TGTGCCTGGAGTGAACAACATAGCAATCAGCCCCAGCATTTT. The chain is built from TRBV30 and TRBJ1-5; D is unclear. This CDR3 is 14 amino acids long. V lost 1 base to trimming and J lost 0 bases, with 7 bases between them. Germline V gene lookup returns CDR1 GTSNPN and CDR2 SVGIG (reference sequence). The full variable domain, completed using reference TRBV30 and TRBJ1-5, is SQTIHQWPATLVQPVGSPLSLECTVEGTSNPNLYWYRQAAGRGLQLLFYSVGIGQISSEVPQNLSASRPQDRQFILSSKKLLLSDSGFYLCAWSEQHSNQPQHFGDGTRLSIL.

This clone has just one count. The chain is built from TRBV5-5 and TRBJ2-1; D unclear. The V end was cut by 2 bases, the J end by 6 bases, with 12 bases between. Germline V gene sequence: CDR1 SGHKS, CDR2 YYEKEE (reference sequence). The CDR3 extends over 14 amino acids. Here the CDR3 reads CASSLDFRSNEQFF. CDR3 sequence (DNA): TGTGCCAGCAGCTTAGACTTCAGGAGCAATGAGCAGTTCTTC.

The CDR3 DNA sequence: TGCAGCAACAGACAGGGGGCGCATACCGGGGAGCTGTTTTTT. Translation: CSNRQGAHTGELFF. This rearrangement joins TRBV29-1 to TRBJ2-2; TRBD1 matches at 10 bases. V lost 8 bases and J lost 5; bases outside the gene matches: 8. The germline gives CDR1 SQVTM, CDR2 ANQGSEA. The CDR3 extends over 14 amino acids.

The V call is TRBV19, the J call TRBJ1-1; D is undetermined. Germline CDR1 LNHDA, CDR2 SQIVND (reference sequence). The V gene lost 4 bases and the J gene lost 0 bases, with 6 bases spanning the gap. The CDR3 totals 13 residues. The CDR3 is CASSSGVNTEAFF. The DNA for the CDR3 is TGTGCCAGTAGTAGCGGGGTGAACACTGAAGCTTTCTTT. The whole variable domain, remainder taken from reference TRBV19 and TRBJ1-1, is DGGITQSPKYLFRKEGQNVTLSCEQNLNHDAMYWYRQDPGQGLRLIYYSQIVNDFQKGDIAEGYSVSREKKESFPLTVTSAQKNPTAFYLCASSSGVNTEAFFGQGTRLTVV.

This chain joins TRBV18 and TRBJ1-4; the D gene is possibly TRBD1 (5 bases). V shed 3 bases and J shed 4 bases, with 15 bases lying between them. The CDR3 loop spans 16 amino acids. From germline, CDR1 is KGHSH and CDR2 LQKENI. The CDR3 region is CASSPFGADNNEKLFF. CDR3 coding DNA: TGTGCCAGCTCACCCTTCGGGGCGGATAATAATGAAAAACTGTTTTTT.

The chain uses TRBV27 and TRBJ2-3, with TRBD1 matching 10 bases. This CDR3 has 16 amino acids. V gave up 6 bases and J gave up 0 bases; unmatched junction bases: 6. Germline loops: CDR1 MNHEY, CDR2 SMNVEV (reference sequence). The chain's CDR3 is CASRRGTGDSTDTQYF. The CDR3 nucleotides read TGTGCCAGCAGGCGAGGGACAGGGGATAGCACAGATACGCAGTATTTT.

In this sample, this clone turned up a few times. The chain has TRBV2 and TRBJ2-7; D call uncertain. The CDR3 extends over 15 amino acids. The V gene lost 1 base and the J gene lost 3 bases, with 13 bases spanning the gap. Looked up from germline, CDR1 is SNHLY and CDR2 is FYNNEI. CDR3: CASSEGQARNYEQYF. CDR3 coding DNA: TGTGCCAGCAGTGAAGGGCAGGCGAGGAACTACGAGCAGTACTTC.

This sequence joins TRBV5-6 and TRBJ1-3; D perhaps matches TRBD1 (5 bases). This CDR3 region has 15 residues. Trimming took off 6 bases at V and 6 bases at J, with 19 bases between the two ends. CDR1 and CDR2 (germline): SGHDT, YYEEEE. CDR3 region: CASTRGVALENTIYF. As DNA, the CDR3 is TGTGCCAGCACCCGGGGGGTCGCTCTGGAAAACACCATATATTTT.

The V gene is TRBV4-1, the J gene TRBJ2-1; D is perhaps TRBD1 or TRBD2 (5 bases each). Trimming pared 1 base from V and 10 bases from J, leaving 14 bases between. Germline CDR1 reads MGHRA; CDR2 reads YSYEKL. The CDR3 has 14 residues. The CDR3 here is CASSQGGAETEQFF. In DNA, the CDR3 is TGCGCCAGCAGCCAAGGAGGGGCGGAGACGGAGCAGTTCTTC.

This chain links TRBV9 with TRBJ1-1; the D gene is possibly TRBD1 (5 bases). Germline lookup yields CDR1 SGDLS and CDR2 YYNGEE. CDR3 size: 15 residues. The V gene lost 4 bases and the J gene lost 1 base, with 14 bases spanning the gap. The CDR3 loop is CASSKTTGGNTEAFF. The CDR3 region has the DNA TGTGCCAGCAGCAAGACCACAGGAGGGAACACTGAAGCTTTCTTT. Supplemented by reference TRBV9 and TRBJ1-1, the full variable domain reads DSGVTQTPKHLITATGQRVTLRCSPRSGDLSVYWYQQSLDQGLQFLIQYYNGEERAKGNILERFSAQQFPDLHSELNLSSLELGDSALYFCASSKTTGGNTEAFFGQGTRLTVV.

A few counts support this clone. This sequence joins TRBV25-1 and TRBJ1-1; D is unresolved. The germline V gene encodes CDR1 MGHDK and CDR2 SYGVNS. The CDR3 consists of 13 residues. Trimming took 4 bases from V and 6 from J, leaving 12 bases between them. Here the CDR3 reads CASSAAGRAEAFF. In DNA, the CDR3 is TGTGCCAGCAGTGCGGCTGGGAGAGCTGAAGCTTTCTTT.

The rearrangement joins TRBV27 to TRBJ1-2, with D hard to call. Trimming cost V 1 base and J 2 bases, with 8 bases left between them. This CDR3 region has 14 residues. Looked up from germline, CDR1 is MNHEY and CDR2 is SMNVEV (reference sequence). In nucleotides, the CDR3 is TGTGCCAGCAGTTTATGGGCCGGAAACTATGGCTACACCTTC. It codes for CASSLWAGNYGYTF.

This clone was counted once. This chain connects TRBV5-1 to TRBJ2-3; D not resolved. The CDR3 sequence is 16 residues long. CDR1 is SGHRS, CDR2 YFSETQ, per germline. The V end lost 1 base, the J end lost 3 bases, and 15 bases lay between the germline ends. DNA for the CDR3: TGCGCCAGCAGCTTGACGGCCGACGGATGGACAGATACGCAGTATTTT. Its translation: CASSLTADGWTDTQYF.

The V and J genes are TRBV10-1 and TRBJ2-5, with 10 positions matching TRBD2. The CDR3 has 19 residues. Germline CDR1 reads WNHNN; CDR2 reads SYGVQD (reference sequence). J was trimmed by 1 base and V by 2 bases; bases with no gene match: 13. The CDR3 sequence is CASSEASGGIKGRQETQYF. Here the CDR3 DNA reads TGCGCCAGCAGTGAGGCTAGCGGGGGAATAAAGGGGCGCCAAGAGACCCAGTACTTC.